What follows describes a single T cell receptor (beta chain). Its antigen is not identified. Sequencing used immunoSEQ multiplex PCR; TCRdb keeps in-frame clones, though not all of them. The sample records 120,000 to 150,000 clones, roughly 88% being singletons. This sample is part of a study of T cell responses to AZD1222 COVID-19 vaccine. Study-wide points: Spike was spanned by vaccine-associated CD4 TCRs, which were dominant at 160-218 and 743-854. After the peak T cell response, and only then, were repertoires sampled.

The CDR3 is 16 amino acids. Germline loops: CDR1 KGHSH, CDR2 LQKENI. V was clipped by 2 bases and J by 2 bases, with 13 bases between them. This TCR was sampled from an adult in good health. Sequences were derived from peripheral blood, sampled on day 0 of AZD1222 vaccination. This chain uses TRBV18 with TRBJ1-3; D perhaps matches TRBD1 (6 bases). The CDR3 nucleotides are TGTGCCAGCTCACCAGGGCAGGGGATGGCTGGAAACACCATATATTTT. Residues: CASSPGQGMAGNTIYF.